A single sample gave rise to the 8 T cell receptor beta chains below, sequenced in a study of T cells in Graves' hyperthyroidism and ophthalmopathy. There were TCR beta CDR3 regions amplified from RNA transcripts. In the first-round RT-PCR of the TCR CDR3, the HTBI primer set was used. TCRdb reprocessed the multiplex PCR reads via MiXCR and lists one record per CDR3 protein. The top ten hold about 34% of the sample, which has roughly 49,000 distinct CDR3 sequences, roughly 50% seen once. The sample taken for sequencing was peripheral blood or thyroid tissue (not recorded which). Receptors originate from a man aged 18 to 30 with Graves' hyperthyroidism.

The table lists this clonotype with many counts. V is TRBV2 and J is TRBJ2-3; TRBD2 aligns across 8 bases. In germline, CDR1 is SNHLY, CDR2 FYNNEI. J lost 5 bases, V lost 4 bases, and 8 bases had no gene match. CDR3 size: 15 residues. The CDR3: CASSGSGSWEDTQYF. CDR3 bases: TGTGCCAGCAGTGGGAGCGGGAGTTGGGAAGATACGCAGTATTTT. Based on the CDR3 plus reference TRBV2 and TRBJ2-3, the full variable domain is EPEVTQTPSHQVTQMGQEVILRCVPISNHLYFYWYRQILGQKVEFLVSFYNNEISEKSEIFDDQFSVERPDGSNFTLKIRSTKLEDSAMYFCASSGSGSWEDTQYFGPGTRLTVL.

This clonotype was detected many times. The V and J genes are TRBV7-6 and TRBJ2-7, with D perhaps matching TRBD2 (5 bases). The germline V gene has CDR1 SGHVS and CDR2 FNYEAQ. The CDR3 has 14 residues. Trimming shortened V by 3 bases and J by 9 bases, and 18 bases separated the two germline ends. The CDR3 sequence: CASSFDPAGGRQYF. DNA of the CDR3: TGTGCCAGCAGCTTTGACCCGGCAGGAGGAAGGCAGTACTTC.

On this clonotype itself: A junction boundary mismatches the germline segment, possibly from a read error. The chain joins TRBV2 to TRBJ1-1; tentative D call: TRBD1 (6 bases). CDR1 is SNHLY, CDR2 FYNNEI, per germline. CDR3 length: 12 residues. The CDR3 sequence is CASGSDRIEAFF. The CDR3 DNA reads TGCGCCAGCGGCTCAGACAGGATTGAAGCTTTCTTT.

The chain has TRBV7-9 and TRBJ1-2; 7 bases are a match to TRBD1. The V segment lost 5 bases and the J segment 4 bases; nucleotides outside the gene matches: 10. Germline V gene data show CDR1 as SEHNR and CDR2 as FQNEAQ (reference sequence). This CDR3 contains 15 residues. CDR3: CASSHSGTATYGYTF. The DNA of the CDR3 is TGTGCCAGCAGCCACTCCGGGACAGCGACCTATGGCTACACCTTC.

The rearrangement uses TRBV15 and TRBJ1-2; tentatively, D is TRBD1 (5 bases). Between the trimmed V and J ends, which lost 0 bases and 7 bases, there was a span of 15 bases. This CDR3 has 15 amino acids. Per germline, CDR1 LNHNV and CDR2 YYDKDF (reference sequence). CDR3 protein: CATSRDRGATRGYTF. In nucleotides, the CDR3 is TGTGCCACCAGCAGAGATCGAGGGGCTACCCGTGGCTACACCTTC.

A note on this clonotype: Sequence at one end of the junction differs from germline and may be a read error. The chain is built from TRBV3-1 and TRBJ1-6; possible D gene TRBD1, 5 bases. In germline, CDR1 is LGHDT, CDR2 YNNKEL (reference sequence). The CDR3 runs 14 residues. The CDR3 protein is CASSQGTNNSPLRF. CDR3 nucleotide sequence: TGTGCCAGCAGCCAAGGGACAAATAATTCACCCCTCCGCTTT.

This chain joins TRBV10-2 and TRBJ1-2; possibly TRBD1 for D (6 bases). Looked up from germline, CDR1 is WSHSY and CDR2 is SAAADI. V lost 6 bases, J lost 8 bases, and 22 bases lay in between. This CDR3 spans 15 amino acids. CDR3 DNA sequence: TGCGCCAGCAGCCGCCTGCCTCCCAGGGGAGGCGGCTACACCTTC. Protein sequence: CASSRLPPRGGGYTF.

This clonotype came up a few times. The V and J genes are TRBV7-2 and TRBJ1-6; 8 nucleotides match TRBD1. V was pared by 5 bases and J by 9 bases, with 9 bases of the junction left unmatched. CDR3 length equals 15 residues. The germline V gene has CDR1 SGHTA and CDR2 FQGNSA. CDR3 amino acids: CASSRTGTGRSPLHF. CDR3 nucleotides: TGTGCCAGCAGCAGAACCGGGACAGGACGTTCACCCCTCCACTTT.